This record looks at one T cell receptor beta chain sequence and its context. Its specificity is not known. This sample was included in a study of cytomegalovirus exposure and HLA in healthy donors. Study-wide results and caveats: In a later analysis, CMV-associated beta chains were mostly HLA-associated, it appeared. Reports state that TCR beta sequences accurately predicted most subjects' HLA-A and HLA-B alleles. Of the V segments, some could not be distinguished, including TRBV6-2 and TRBV6-3, and were excluded.

Germline V CDR1 and CDR2: SGHRS, YFSETQ. This CDR3 has 16 residues. With 0 bases clipped from V and 5 bases from J, the junction kept 7 bases outside the gene matches. PCR primers comprised 60 Vbeta and 13 Jbeta primers. The protocol was immunoSEQ multiplex PCR, while the TCRdb copy is restricted to in-frame clones and leaves out a portion. Seen here are approximately 220,000 clones, over 65% observed once, and the top ten hold about 16%. The sequenced sample was PBMCs. The V call is TRBV5-1, the J call TRBJ2-1; 8 nucleotides line up with TRBD2. This TCR was recovered from a middle-aged man in good health and CMV-seronegative. In DNA form, the CDR3 reads TGCGCCAGCAGCTTGGCTACTAGCGGAGGCAACAATGAGCAGTTCTTC. Translated, it gives CASSLATSGGNNEQFF.